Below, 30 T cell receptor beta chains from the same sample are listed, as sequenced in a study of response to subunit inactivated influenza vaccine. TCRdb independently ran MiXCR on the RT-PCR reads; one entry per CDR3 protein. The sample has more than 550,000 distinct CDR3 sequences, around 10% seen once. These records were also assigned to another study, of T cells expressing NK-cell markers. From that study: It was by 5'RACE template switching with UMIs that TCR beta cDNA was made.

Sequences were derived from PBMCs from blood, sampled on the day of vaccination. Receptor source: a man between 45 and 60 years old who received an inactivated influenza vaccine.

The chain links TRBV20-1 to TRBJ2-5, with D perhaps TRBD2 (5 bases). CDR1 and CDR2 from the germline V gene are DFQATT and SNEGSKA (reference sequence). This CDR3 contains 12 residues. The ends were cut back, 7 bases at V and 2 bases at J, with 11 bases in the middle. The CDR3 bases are TGCAGTGTATGGAGGCCTCAAGAGACCCAGTACTTC. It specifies CSVWRPQETQYF.

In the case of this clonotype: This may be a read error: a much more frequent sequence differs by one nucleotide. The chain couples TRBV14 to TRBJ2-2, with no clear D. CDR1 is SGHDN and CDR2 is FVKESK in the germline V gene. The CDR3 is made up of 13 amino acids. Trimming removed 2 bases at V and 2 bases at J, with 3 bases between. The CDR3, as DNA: TGTGCCAGCAGCCAATTTAACACCGGGGAGCTGTTTTTT. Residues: CASSQFNTGELFF.

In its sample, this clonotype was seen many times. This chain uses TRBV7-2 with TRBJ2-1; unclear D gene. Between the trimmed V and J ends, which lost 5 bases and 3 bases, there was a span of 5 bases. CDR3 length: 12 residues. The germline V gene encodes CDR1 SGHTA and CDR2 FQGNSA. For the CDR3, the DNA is TGTGCCAGCAGCCAAAGCTACAATGAGCAGTTCTTC. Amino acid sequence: CASSQSYNEQFF.

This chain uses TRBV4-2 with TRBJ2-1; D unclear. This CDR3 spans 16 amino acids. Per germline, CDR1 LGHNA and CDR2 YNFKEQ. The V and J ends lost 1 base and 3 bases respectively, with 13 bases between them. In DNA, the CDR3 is TGTGCCAGCAGCCAAGTGACCGGATGGGACTACAATGAGCAGTTCTTC. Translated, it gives CASSQVTGWDYNEQFF.

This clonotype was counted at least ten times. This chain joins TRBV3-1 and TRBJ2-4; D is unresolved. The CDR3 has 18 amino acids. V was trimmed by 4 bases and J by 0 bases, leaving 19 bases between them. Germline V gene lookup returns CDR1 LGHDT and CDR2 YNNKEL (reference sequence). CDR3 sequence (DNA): TGTGCCAGCAGCCCTCGACCGACAAGCCCCATAGCCAAAAACATTCAGTACTTC. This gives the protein CASSPRPTSPIAKNIQYF.

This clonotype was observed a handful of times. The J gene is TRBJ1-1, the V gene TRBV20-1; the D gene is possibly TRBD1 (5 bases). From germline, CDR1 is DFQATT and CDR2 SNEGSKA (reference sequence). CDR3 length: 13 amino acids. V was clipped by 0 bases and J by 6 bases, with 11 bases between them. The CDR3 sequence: CSARDTGGAEAFF. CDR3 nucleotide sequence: TGCAGTGCTAGAGACACGGGGGGTGCTGAAGCTTTCTTT.

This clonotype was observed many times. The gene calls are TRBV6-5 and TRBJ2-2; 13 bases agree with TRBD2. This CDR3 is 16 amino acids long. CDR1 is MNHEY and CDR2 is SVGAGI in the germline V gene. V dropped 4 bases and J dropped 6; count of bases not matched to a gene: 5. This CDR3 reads CASSFAGLAGAGELFF. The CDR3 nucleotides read TGTGCCAGCAGTTTCGCTGGACTAGCGGGAGCCGGGGAGCTGTTTTTT.

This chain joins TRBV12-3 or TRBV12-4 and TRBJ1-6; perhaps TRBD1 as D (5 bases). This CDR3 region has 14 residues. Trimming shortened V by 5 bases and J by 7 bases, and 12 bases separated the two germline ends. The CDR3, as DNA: TGTGCCAGCAGTACGGGACCGAGAAATTCACCCCTCCACTTT. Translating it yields CASSTGPRNSPLHF.

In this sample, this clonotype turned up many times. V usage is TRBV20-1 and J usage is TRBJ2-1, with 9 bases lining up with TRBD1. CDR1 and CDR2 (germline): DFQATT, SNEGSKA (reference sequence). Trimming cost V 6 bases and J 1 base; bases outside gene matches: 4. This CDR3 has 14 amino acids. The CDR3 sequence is CSAVDRGSYNEQFF. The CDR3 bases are TGCAGTGCCGTGGACAGGGGATCCTACAATGAGCAGTTCTTC.

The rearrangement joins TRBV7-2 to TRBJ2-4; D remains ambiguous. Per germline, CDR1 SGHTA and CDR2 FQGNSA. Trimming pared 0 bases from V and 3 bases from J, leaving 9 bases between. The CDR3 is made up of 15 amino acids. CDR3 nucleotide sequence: TGTGCCAGCAGCTTAGCTGGCGGATACAAAAACATTCAGTACTTC. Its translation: CASSLAGGYKNIQYF.

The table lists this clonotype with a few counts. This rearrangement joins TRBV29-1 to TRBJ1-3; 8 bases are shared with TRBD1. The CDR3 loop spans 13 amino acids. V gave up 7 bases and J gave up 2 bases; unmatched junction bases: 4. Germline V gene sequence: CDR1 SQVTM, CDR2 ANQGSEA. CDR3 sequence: CSAGQGPGNTIYF. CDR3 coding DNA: TGCAGCGCTGGACAGGGACCTGGAAACACCATATATTTT.

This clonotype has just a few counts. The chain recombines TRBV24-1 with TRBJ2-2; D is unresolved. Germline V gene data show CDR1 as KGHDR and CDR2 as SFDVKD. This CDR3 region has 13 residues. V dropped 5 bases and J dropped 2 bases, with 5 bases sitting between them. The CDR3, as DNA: TGTGCCACCAGTGTCATTAACACCGGGGAGCTGTTTTTT. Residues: CATSVINTGELFF.

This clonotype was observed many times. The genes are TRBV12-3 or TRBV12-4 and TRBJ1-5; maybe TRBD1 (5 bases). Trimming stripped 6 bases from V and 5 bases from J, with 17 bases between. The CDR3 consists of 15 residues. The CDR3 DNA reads TGTGCCAGCAGAACAACGGGGGGGAGGCATCAGCCCCAGCATTTT. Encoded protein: CASRTTGGRHQPQHF.

CDR3 DNA sequence: TGTGCCAGCAGCGGACAGGGGTCGAAAGCGAACACCGGGGAGCTGTTTTTT. Translating gives CASSGQGSKANTGELFF. This sequence joins TRBV2 and TRBJ2-2; 9 nucleotides line up with TRBD1. Germline loops: CDR1 SNHLY, CDR2 FYNNEI. The CDR3 is made up of 17 amino acids. V shed 6 bases, J shed 0 bases, and the junction held 8 bases outside the gene matches.

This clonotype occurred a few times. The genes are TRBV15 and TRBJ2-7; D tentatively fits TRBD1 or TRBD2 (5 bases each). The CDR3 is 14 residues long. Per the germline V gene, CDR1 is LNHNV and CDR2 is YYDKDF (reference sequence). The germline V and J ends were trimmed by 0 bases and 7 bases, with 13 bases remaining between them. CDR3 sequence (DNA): TGTGCCACCAGCAGAGATCGAGGGGTGGGGGAGCAGTACTTC. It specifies CATSRDRGVGEQYF.

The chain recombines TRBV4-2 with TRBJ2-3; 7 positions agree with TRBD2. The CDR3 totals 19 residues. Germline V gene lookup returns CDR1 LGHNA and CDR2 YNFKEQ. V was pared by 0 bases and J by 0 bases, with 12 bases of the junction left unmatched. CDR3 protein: CASSQEAGSGGSSTDTQYF. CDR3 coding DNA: TGTGCCAGCAGCCAAGAGGCGGGCTCGGGGGGATCTAGCACAGATACGCAGTATTTT.

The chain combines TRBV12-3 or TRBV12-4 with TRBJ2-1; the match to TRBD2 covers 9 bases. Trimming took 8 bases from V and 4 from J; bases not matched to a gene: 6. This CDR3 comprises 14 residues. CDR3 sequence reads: CASQTSGNYNEQFF. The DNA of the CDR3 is TGTGCCAGCCAGACTAGCGGCAATTACAATGAGCAGTTCTTC.

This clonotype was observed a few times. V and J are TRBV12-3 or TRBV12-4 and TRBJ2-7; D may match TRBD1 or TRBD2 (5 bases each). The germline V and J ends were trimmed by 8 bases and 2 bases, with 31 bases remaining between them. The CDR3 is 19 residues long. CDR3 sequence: CASLYSDRARGRSPYEQYF. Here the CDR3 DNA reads TGTGCCAGCCTCTATTCTGATAGAGCCCGGGGCCGGTCCCCCTACGAGCAGTACTTC.

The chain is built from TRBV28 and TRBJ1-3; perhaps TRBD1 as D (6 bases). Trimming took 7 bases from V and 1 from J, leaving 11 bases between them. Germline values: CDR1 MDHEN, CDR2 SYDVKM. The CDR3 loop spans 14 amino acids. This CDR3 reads CASILQGSGNTIYF. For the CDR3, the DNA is TGTGCCAGCATCCTACAGGGTTCTGGAAACACCATATATTTT.

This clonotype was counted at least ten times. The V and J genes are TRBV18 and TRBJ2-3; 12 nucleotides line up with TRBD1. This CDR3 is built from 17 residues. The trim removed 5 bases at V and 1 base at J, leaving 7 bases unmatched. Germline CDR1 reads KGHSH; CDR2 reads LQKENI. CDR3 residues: CASSLTGTGGRTDTQYF. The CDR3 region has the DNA TGTGCCAGCTCATTAACCGGGACAGGGGGCCGCACAGATACGCAGTATTTT.

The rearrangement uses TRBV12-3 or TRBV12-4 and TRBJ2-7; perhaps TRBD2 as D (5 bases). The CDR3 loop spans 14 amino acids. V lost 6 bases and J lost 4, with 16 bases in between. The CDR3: CASSFDEGMYEQYF. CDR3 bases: TGTGCCAGCAGCTTTGATGAGGGAATGTACGAGCAGTACTTC.

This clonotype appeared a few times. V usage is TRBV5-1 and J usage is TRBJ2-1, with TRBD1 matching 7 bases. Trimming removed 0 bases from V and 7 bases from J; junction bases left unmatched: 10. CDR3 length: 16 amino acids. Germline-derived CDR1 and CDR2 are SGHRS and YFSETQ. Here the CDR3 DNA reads TGCGCCAGCAGCTTGGGGTTTACGACAGGGTTAAATGAGCAGTTCTTC. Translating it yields CASSLGFTTGLNEQFF.

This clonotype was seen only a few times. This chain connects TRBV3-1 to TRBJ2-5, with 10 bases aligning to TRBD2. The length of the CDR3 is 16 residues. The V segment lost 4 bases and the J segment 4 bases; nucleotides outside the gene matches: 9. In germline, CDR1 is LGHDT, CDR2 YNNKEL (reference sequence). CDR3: CASSPGAGGPRETQYF. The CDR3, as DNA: TGTGCCAGCAGCCCGGGAGCGGGGGGGCCTCGAGAGACCCAGTACTTC.

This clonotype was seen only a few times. CDR3 in DNA: TGTGCCGGGGGACCGGGACAGGGTGCCTACGAGCAGTACTTC. It encodes CAGGPGQGAYEQYF. The chain employs TRBV11-2 and TRBJ2-7; 9 bases fit TRBD1. J lost 2 bases, V lost 11 bases, and 10 bases had no gene match. CDR1 SGHAT and CDR2 FQNNGV come from the germline V gene. This CDR3 contains 14 residues.

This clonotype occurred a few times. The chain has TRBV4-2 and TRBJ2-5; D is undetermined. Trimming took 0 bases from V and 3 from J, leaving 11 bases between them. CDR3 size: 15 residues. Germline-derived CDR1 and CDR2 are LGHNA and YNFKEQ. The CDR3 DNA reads TGTGCCAGCAGCCAAGACTTGCGGAAGGAAGAGACCCAGTACTTC. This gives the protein CASSQDLRKEETQYF.

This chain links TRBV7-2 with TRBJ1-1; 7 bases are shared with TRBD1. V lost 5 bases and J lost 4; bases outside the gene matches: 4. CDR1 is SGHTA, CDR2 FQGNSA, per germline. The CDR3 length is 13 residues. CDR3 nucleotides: TGTGCCAGCAGCCCAGGGGGGACCACTGAAGCTTTCTTT. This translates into CASSPGGTTEAFF.

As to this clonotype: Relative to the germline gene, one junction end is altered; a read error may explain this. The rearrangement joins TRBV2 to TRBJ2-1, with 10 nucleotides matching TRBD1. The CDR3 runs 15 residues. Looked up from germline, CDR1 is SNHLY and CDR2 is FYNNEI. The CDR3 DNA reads TGTGCCAGCAGAGAAGGACAGGGGGGCTACAATGAGCAGTTCTTC. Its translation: CASREGQGGYNEQFF.

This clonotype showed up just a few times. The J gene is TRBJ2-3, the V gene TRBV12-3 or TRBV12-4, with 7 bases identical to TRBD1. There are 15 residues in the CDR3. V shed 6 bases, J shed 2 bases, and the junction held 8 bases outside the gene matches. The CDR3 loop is CASSATTGTTDTQYF. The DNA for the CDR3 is TGTGCCAGCAGCGCAACGACAGGGACCACAGATACGCAGTATTTT.

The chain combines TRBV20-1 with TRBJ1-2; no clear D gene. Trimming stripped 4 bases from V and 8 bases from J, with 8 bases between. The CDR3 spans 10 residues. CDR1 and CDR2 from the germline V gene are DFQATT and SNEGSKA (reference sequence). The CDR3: CSAKRQGYTF. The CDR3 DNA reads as TGCAGTGCTAAGCGACAAGGCTACACCTTC.

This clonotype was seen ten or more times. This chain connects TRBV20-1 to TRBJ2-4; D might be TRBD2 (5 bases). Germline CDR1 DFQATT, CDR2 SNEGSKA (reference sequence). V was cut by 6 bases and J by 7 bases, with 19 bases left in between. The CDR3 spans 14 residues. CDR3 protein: CSANLLSSGNIQYF. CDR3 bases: TGCAGTGCAAATCTGCTGAGCTCGGGGAACATTCAGTACTTC.